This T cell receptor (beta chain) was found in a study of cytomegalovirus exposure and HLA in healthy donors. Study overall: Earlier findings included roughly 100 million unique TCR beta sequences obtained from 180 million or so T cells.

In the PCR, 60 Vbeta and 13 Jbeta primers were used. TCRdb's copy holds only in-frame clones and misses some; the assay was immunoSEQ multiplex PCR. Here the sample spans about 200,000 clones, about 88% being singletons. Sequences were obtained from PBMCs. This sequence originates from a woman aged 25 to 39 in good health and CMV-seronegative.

CDR3 region: CASSELAGVDNEQYF. Here the CDR3 DNA reads TGTGCCAGCAGTGAACTGGCGGGAGTTGACAACGAGCAGTACTTC. V is TRBV6-1 and J is TRBJ2-7, with 7 bases matching TRBD2. This CDR3 contains 15 residues. Trimming cost V 2 bases and J 5 bases; bases outside gene matches: 9. Per germline, CDR1 MNHNS and CDR2 SASEGT.